The 13 T cell receptor beta chains below all came from one sample that was sequenced in a study of T cells in Graves' hyperthyroidism and ophthalmopathy. Researchers amplified the TCR beta CDR3 regions from RNA transcripts. Using the HTBI primer set, a first-round RT-PCR was run on the TCR CDR3. TCRdb recomputed calls from the multiplex PCR reads with MiXCR, one row per CDR3 protein. The data hold more than 650,000 distinct CDR3 sequences, with roughly 15% observed a single time. Sequenced sample: blood. The receptors here all came from a woman aged 18-35 years with Graves' hyperthyroidism.

The sample holds many counts of this clonotype. This rearrangement joins TRBV18 to TRBJ1-2; D remains unclear. V lost 3 bases to trimming and J lost 4 bases, with 12 bases between them. The V gene's germline CDR1 is KGHSH and CDR2 LQKENI. The length of the CDR3 is 14 residues. The CDR3 region is CASSPSESPYGYTF. CDR3 sequence (DNA): TGTGCCAGCTCACCCTCCGAGAGCCCCTATGGCTACACCTTC.

The sample holds many counts of this clonotype. The chain combines TRBV30 with TRBJ2-2, with D maybe TRBD1 (6 bases). V gave up 4 bases and J gave up 1 base, with 22 bases separating them. The CDR3 contains 18 residues. Germline CDR1 reads GTSNPN; CDR2 reads SVGIG (reference sequence). CDR3 sequence reads: CAWTTSRSGTLNTGELFF. CDR3 DNA sequence: TGTGCCTGGACCACCTCCAGATCCGGGACATTGAACACCGGGGAGCTGTTTTTT.

The rearrangement links TRBV7-2 to TRBJ2-5, with TRBD2 identical over 10 bases. This CDR3 spans 16 amino acids. V gave up 1 base and J gave up 5 bases; unmatched junction bases: 7. Germline-derived CDR1 and CDR2 are SGHTA and FQGNSA. The CDR3 loop reads CASSLGLAGARETQYF. CDR3 DNA sequence: TGTGCCAGCAGCTTAGGCCTAGCGGGAGCGCGCGAGACCCAGTACTTC.

This clonotype was seen at least ten times. This chain uses TRBV11-2 with TRBJ2-5, with D tentatively TRBD2 (5 bases). The CDR3 is 16 residues long. CDR1 is SGHAT, CDR2 FQNNGV, per germline. V gave up 5 bases and J gave up 2 bases, with 18 bases separating them. The CDR3 is CASSVRPRLYQETQYF. As DNA, the CDR3 is TGTGCCAGCAGCGTCCGACCCCGACTATATCAAGAGACCCAGTACTTC.

The table lists this clonotype with many counts. The V gene is TRBV7-7, the J gene TRBJ2-1; 11 bases are shared with TRBD2. This CDR3 has 15 amino acids. Germline CDR1 reads SSHAT; CDR2 reads FNYEAQ (reference sequence). With V trimmed by 1 base and J by 6 bases, 2 bases remained unmatched. As DNA, the CDR3 is TGTGCCAGCAGCTTAGAACTAGCGGGAGCCAATGAGCAGTTCTTC. This codes for CASSLELAGANEQFF.

This clonotype was seen repeatedly, ten times or more. The genes are TRBV4-3 and TRBJ2-3, with 11 bases aligning to TRBD1. This CDR3 has 16 residues. V shed 3 bases and J 5 bases; nucleotides not matched to a gene: 7. Looked up from germline, CDR1 is LGHNA and CDR2 is YSLEER. The CDR3 sequence: CASSHLPGQGEDTQYF. CDR3 sequence (DNA): TGCGCCAGCAGCCACCTCCCGGGACAGGGGGAAGATACGCAGTATTTT.

As concerns this clonotype: Possible read error: a much larger clone is one base away. CDR3 residues: CASGHFGRTPRVSSYEQYF. The CDR3 DNA follows: TGTGCCAGCGGCCACTTTGGGAGGACCCCTCGAGTCTCCTCCTACGAGCAGTACTTC. The rearrangement uses TRBV11-2 and TRBJ2-7, with D possibly TRBD2 on 6 matching bases. The CDR3 contains 19 residues. The germline V gene encodes CDR1 SGHAT and CDR2 FQNNGV. The ends were cut back, 8 bases at V and 0 bases at J, with 29 bases in the middle.

This clonotype was counted only a few times. The rearrangement joins TRBV9 to TRBJ2-1; 12 bases line up with TRBD2. The V gene's germline CDR1 is SGDLS and CDR2 YYNGEE. V gave up 4 bases and J gave up 0 bases; unmatched junction bases: 14. CDR3 size: 20 residues. The CDR3 region has the DNA TGTGCCAGCAGCCCCCCTGGGGGACTAGCGGGTGACTTCTCCTACAATGAGCAGTTCTTC. Protein: CASSPPGGLAGDFSYNEQFF.

This clonotype was seen many times. V is TRBV6-2 or TRBV6-3 and J is TRBJ2-7; 13 positions agree with TRBD2. This CDR3 has 15 amino acids. In germline, CDR1 is MNHEY, CDR2 SVGEGT. V was pared by 6 bases and J by 5 bases, with 7 bases of the junction left unmatched. DNA for the CDR3: TGTGCCAGCAGCGTACTAGCGGGAGGGCCCCACGAGCAGTACTTC. This sequence encodes CASSVLAGGPHEQYF.

The chain links TRBV12-3 or TRBV12-4 to TRBJ1-5, with unresolved D. Trimming shortened V by 3 bases and J by 4 bases, and 7 bases separated the two germline ends. There are 13 residues in the CDR3. The chain's CDR3 is CASSLFGNQPQHF. The CDR3 nucleotides are TGTGCCAGCAGTTTGTTTGGAAATCAGCCCCAGCATTTT.

The CDR3 region is CASSLVTGLLISEAFF. The CDR3 nucleotides are TGCGCCAGCAGCCTCGTGACAGGGCTCCTTATCTCTGAAGCTTTCTTT. The chain combines TRBV4-3 with TRBJ1-1, with 7 nucleotides matching TRBD1. CDR3 length equals 16 residues. The trim removed 4 bases at V and 6 bases at J, leaving 14 bases unmatched. Germline V gene sequence: CDR1 LGHNA, CDR2 YSLEER.

At least ten counts were recorded for this clonotype. The chain uses TRBV5-6 and TRBJ2-3; unclear D gene. Germline V lookup: CDR1 SGHDT, CDR2 YYEEEE. Trimming removed 2 bases from V and 7 bases from J, with 11 bases in between. CDR3 length: 13 residues. In DNA, the CDR3 is TGTGCCAGCAGCTTTACTCGATGGAATACGCAGTATTTT. Protein: CASSFTRWNTQYF.

This clonotype has just a few counts. The V call is TRBV20-1, the J call TRBJ1-1, with D maybe TRBD1 (5 bases). CDR3 length equals 16 residues. Deletions cut 1 base from V and 0 bases from J, with 15 bases between. CDR1 is DFQATT and CDR2 is SNEGSKA in the germline V gene (reference sequence). CDR3 region: CSARAPRGTMNTEAFF. The CDR3 bases are TGCAGTGCTAGAGCCCCTAGGGGCACCATGAACACTGAAGCTTTCTTT.